This T cell receptor beta chain was documented in a study of T cell responses to AZD1222 COVID-19 vaccine. Whole-study results and caveats: Targeting of unmutated variant regions was reportedly seen in nearly half of spike-specific TCRs. Clonal diversity may have been underestimated, and the donors were mostly white British, with more females than males. Two doses of AZD1222 preceded a rise in Spike-specific TCR breadth and depth.

The method was immunoSEQ multiplex PCR; TCRdb's version includes in-frame clones alone and lacks a portion of them. The sample contains approximately 92,000 clones, approximately 84% of which appear only once. The V gene's germline CDR1 is SGHAT and CDR2 FQNNGV. V was pared by 4 bases and J by 2 bases, with 6 bases of the junction left unmatched. The CDR3 runs to 15 residues. This clone was recorded once. Its cognate antigen is unknown. The chain carries TRBV11-2 and TRBJ1-1, with 8 positions matching TRBD1. The specimen was peripheral blood, collected on day 0 of AZD1222 vaccination. The sequence was collected from an adult in good health. CDR3 amino acids: CASSSGTGRNTEAFF. The DNA for the CDR3 is TGTGCCAGCAGCTCTGGGACAGGTCGAAACACTGAAGCTTTCTTT.